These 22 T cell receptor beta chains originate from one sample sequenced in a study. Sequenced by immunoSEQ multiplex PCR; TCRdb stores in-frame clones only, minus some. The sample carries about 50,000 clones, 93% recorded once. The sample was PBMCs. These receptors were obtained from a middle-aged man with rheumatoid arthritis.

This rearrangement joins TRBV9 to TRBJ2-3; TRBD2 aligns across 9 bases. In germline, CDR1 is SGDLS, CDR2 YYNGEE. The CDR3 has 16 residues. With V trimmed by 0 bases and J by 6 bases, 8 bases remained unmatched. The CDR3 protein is CASSVGRLAGTDTQYF. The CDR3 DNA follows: TGTGCCAGCAGCGTAGGGAGGCTAGCGGGAACCGATACGCAGTATTTT. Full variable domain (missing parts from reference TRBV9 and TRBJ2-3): DSGVTQTPKHLITATGQRVTLRCSPRSGDLSVYWYQQSLDQGLQFLIQYYNGEERAKGNILERFSAQQFPDLHSELNLSSLELGDSALYFCASSVGRLAGTDTQYFGPGTRLTVL.

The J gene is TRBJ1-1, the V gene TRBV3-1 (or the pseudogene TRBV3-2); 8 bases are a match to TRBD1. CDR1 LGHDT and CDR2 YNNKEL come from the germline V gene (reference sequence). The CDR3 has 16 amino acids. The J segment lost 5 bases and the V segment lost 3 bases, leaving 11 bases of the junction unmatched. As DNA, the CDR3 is TGTGCCAGCAGCCAGTCAAGGACAGGGTCAAGGACTGAAGCTTTCTTT. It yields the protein CASSQSRTGSRTEAFF.

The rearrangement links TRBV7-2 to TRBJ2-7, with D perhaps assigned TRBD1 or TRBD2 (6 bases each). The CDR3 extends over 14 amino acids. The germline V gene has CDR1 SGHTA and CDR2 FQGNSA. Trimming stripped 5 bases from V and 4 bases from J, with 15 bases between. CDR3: CASSRGALDYEQYF. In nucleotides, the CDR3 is TGTGCCAGCAGCAGGGGGGCCCTCGATTACGAGCAGTACTTC.

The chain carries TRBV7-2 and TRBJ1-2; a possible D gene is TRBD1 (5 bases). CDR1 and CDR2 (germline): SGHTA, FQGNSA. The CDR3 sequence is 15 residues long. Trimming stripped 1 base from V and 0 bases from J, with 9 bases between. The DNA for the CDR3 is TGTGCCAGCAGCTTAGTCGGGGGTTCTAACTATGGCTACACCTTC. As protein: CASSLVGGSNYGYTF.

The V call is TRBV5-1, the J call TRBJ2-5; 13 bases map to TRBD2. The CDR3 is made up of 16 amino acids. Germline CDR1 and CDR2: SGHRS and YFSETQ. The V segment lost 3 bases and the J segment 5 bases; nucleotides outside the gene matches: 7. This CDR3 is CASSSGTSGKGETQYF. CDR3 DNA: TGCGCCAGCAGCTCCGGGACTAGCGGGAAAGGGGAGACCCAGTACTTC.

CDR3 sequence (DNA): TGTGCCAGCAGTTACTCTGGGACTAGCGGGGGGCAGTTCTTC. Amino acids: CASSYSGTSGGQFF. This chain joins TRBV6-5 and TRBJ2-1; 14 bases match TRBD2. This CDR3 is 14 amino acids long. Looked up from germline, CDR1 is MNHEY and CDR2 is SVGAGI. The junction had 1 base not matched to a gene; V was cut back by 0 bases and J by 12 bases.

The CDR3 nucleotides are TGTGCCAGCAGCTCCCGACTAGCGGGGACCGGGGAGCTGTTTTTT. It specifies CASSSRLAGTGELFF. The genes are TRBV9 and TRBJ2-2, with 11 positions matching TRBD2. This CDR3 spans 15 amino acids. Germline lookup yields CDR1 SGDLS and CDR2 YYNGEE. The V and J ends lost 4 bases and 5 bases, in that order; junction bases with no gene match: 4. The full variable domain, its missing parts supplied by reference TRBV9 and TRBJ2-2, is DSGVTQTPKHLITATGQRVTLRCSPRSGDLSVYWYQQSLDQGLQFLIQYYNGEERAKGNILERFSAQQFPDLHSELNLSSLELGDSALYFCASSSRLAGTGELFFGEGSRLTVL.

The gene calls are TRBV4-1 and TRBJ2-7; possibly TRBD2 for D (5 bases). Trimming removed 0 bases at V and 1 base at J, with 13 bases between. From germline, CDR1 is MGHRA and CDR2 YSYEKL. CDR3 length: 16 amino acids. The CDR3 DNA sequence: TGCGCCAGCAGCCAAGAGAGGGTACTGATATCCTACGAGCAGTACTTC. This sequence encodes CASSQERVLISYEQYF.

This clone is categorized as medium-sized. The CDR3 DNA follows: TGTGCCACCAGCAGACCGTTCACGGGGGAGACCCAGTACTTC. It yields the protein CATSRPFTGETQYF. This chain links TRBV15 with TRBJ2-5; perhaps TRBD2 as D (5 bases). The CDR3 loop spans 14 amino acids. CDR1 and CDR2 (germline): LNHNV, YYDKDF (reference sequence). V gave up 2 bases and J gave up 5 bases, with 12 bases separating them.

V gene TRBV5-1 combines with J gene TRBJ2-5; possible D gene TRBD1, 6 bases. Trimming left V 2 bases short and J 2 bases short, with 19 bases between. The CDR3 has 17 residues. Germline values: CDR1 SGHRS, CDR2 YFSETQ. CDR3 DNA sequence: TGCGCCAGCAGCTTATATAACACAGGGAATGGGCAAGAGACCCAGTACTTC. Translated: CASSLYNTGNGQETQYF.

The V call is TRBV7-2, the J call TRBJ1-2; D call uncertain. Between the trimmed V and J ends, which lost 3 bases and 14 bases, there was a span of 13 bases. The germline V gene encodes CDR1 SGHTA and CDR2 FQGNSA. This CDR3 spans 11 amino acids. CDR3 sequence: CASSFSSRWTF. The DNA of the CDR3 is TGTGCCAGCAGCTTCTCCAGCCGCTGGACCTTC.

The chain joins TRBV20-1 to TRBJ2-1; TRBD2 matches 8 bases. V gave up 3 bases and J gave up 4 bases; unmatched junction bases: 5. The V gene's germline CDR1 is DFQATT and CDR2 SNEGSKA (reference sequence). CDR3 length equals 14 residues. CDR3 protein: CSASERELYNEQFF. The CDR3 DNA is TGCAGTGCTAGTGAGCGGGAGCTGTACAATGAGCAGTTCTTC.

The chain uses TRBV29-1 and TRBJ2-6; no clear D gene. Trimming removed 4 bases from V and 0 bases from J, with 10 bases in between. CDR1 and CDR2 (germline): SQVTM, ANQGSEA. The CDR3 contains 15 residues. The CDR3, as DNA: TGCAGCGTTGTTTGGGGAATCTCTGGGGCCAACGTCCTGACTTTC. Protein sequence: CSVVWGISGANVLTF. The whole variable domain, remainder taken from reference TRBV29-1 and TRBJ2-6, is SAVISQKPSRDICQRGTSLTIQCQVDSQVTMMFWYRQQPGQSLTLIATANQGSEATYESGFVIDKFPISRPNLTFSTLTVSNMSPEDSSIYLCSVVWGISGANVLTFGAGSRLTVL.

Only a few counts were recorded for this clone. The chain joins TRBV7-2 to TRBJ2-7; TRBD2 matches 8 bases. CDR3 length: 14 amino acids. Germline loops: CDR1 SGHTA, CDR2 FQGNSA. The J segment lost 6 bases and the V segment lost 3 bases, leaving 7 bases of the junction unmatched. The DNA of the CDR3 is TGTGCCAGCAGCTTCGCGGGAGGCCCTCTCGAGCAGTACTTC. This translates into CASSFAGGPLEQYF.

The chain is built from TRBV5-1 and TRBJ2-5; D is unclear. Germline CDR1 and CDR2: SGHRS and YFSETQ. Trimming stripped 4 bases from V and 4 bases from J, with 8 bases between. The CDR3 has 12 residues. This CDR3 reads CASSRVSETQYF. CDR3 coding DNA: TGCGCCAGCAGCAGGGTATCAGAGACCCAGTACTTC.

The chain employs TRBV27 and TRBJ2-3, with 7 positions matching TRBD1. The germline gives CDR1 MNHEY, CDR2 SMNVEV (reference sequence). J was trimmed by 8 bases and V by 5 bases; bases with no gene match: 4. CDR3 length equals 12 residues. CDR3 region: CASSNTGVTQYF. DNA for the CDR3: TGTGCCAGCAGTAATACAGGGGTTACGCAGTATTTT.

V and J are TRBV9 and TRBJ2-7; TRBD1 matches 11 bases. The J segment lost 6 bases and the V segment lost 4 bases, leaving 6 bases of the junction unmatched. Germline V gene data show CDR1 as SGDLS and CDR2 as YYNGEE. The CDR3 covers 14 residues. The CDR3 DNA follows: TGTGCCAGCAGCCTAGGACAGGGGGCGGGCGAGCAGTACTTC. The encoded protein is CASSLGQGAGEQYF.

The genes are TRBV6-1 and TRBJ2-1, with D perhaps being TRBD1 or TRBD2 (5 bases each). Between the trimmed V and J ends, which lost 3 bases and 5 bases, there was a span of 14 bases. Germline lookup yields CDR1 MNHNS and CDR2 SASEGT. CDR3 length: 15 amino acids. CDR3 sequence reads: CASSDRGGRHNEQFF. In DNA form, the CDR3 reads TGTGCCAGCAGTGATAGGGGCGGGCGGCACAATGAGCAGTTCTTC.

The CDR3 here is CAWTLSTSTEAFF. The CDR3 region has the DNA TGTGCCTGGACCCTCTCCACGAGCACTGAAGCTTTCTTT. V is TRBV30 and J is TRBJ1-1; the D is unclear. V shed 4 bases and J shed 4 bases, with 13 bases lying between them. The CDR3 loop spans 13 amino acids. Germline V CDR1 and CDR2: GTSNPN, SVGIG (reference sequence). The whole variable domain, remainder taken from reference TRBV30 and TRBJ1-1, is SQTIHQWPATLVQPVGSPLSLECTVEGTSNPNLYWYRQAAGRGLQLLFYSVGIGQISSEVPQNLSASRPQDRQFILSSKKLLLSDSGFYLCAWTLSTSTEAFFGQGTRLTVV.

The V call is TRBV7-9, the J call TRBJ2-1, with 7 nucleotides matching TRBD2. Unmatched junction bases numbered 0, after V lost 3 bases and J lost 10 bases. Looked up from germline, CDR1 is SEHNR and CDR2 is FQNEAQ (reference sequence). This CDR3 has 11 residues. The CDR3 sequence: CASSFGGEQFF. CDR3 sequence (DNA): TGTGCCAGCAGCTTCGGGGGGGAGCAGTTCTTC.

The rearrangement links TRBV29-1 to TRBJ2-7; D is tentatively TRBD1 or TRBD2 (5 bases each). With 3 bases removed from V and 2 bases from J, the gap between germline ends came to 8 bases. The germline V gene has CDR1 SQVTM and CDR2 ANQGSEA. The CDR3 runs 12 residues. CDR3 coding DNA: TGCAGCGTTGAGATGGGGGCCTACGAGCAGTACTTC. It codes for CSVEMGAYEQYF.

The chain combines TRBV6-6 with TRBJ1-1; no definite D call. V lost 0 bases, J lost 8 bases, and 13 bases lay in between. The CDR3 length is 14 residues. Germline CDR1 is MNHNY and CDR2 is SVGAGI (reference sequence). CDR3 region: CASSYSARQIEAFF. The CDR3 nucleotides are TGTGCCAGCAGTTACTCGGCCAGGCAGATCGAAGCTTTCTTT.